The 22 T cell receptor beta chains given below trace back to one sample, sequenced in a study of blood T cell repertoires in COVID-19. The method was immunoSEQ multiplex PCR; TCRdb's version includes in-frame clones alone and lacks a portion of them. The repertoire has approximately 190,000 clones, around 80% of them found once; the top ten carry around 20%. The sequenced sample consisted of peripheral blood. These receptors were collected from a human donor in a cohort sampled during active COVID-19.

V is TRBV7-9 and J is TRBJ2-7; a weak D match, TRBD1 (6 bases). From germline, CDR1 is SEHNR and CDR2 FQNEAQ (reference sequence). V was shortened by 4 bases and J by 3 bases, with 13 bases between the two germline ends. CDR3 length: 14 residues. Written as DNA, the CDR3 is TGTGCCAGCAGCTCAGCAGGGGTAAGCTACGAGCAGTACGTC. Amino acids: CASSSAGVSYEQYV.

The chain recombines TRBV9 with TRBJ1-4, with TRBD1 matching 9 bases. This CDR3 is 16 amino acids long. Germline V CDR1 and CDR2: SGDLS, YYNGEE. V gave up 4 bases and J gave up 5 bases; unmatched junction bases: 9. The CDR3 DNA reads TGTGCCAGCAGCCTAAAGCCCGGGACAGGGAATGAAAAACTGTTTTTT. Protein sequence: CASSLKPGTGNEKLFF.

This chain uses TRBV24-1 with TRBJ2-7, with D unresolved. Germline V lookup: CDR1 KGHDR, CDR2 SFDVKD. Trimming took 2 bases from V and 3 from J, leaving 10 bases between them. The CDR3 is 14 amino acids. In nucleotides, the CDR3 is TGTGCCACCAGTGATTACCCTAGTAACTACGAGCAGTACTTC. This codes for CATSDYPSNYEQYF.

The J gene is TRBJ1-1, the V gene TRBV10-3, with D perhaps TRBD1 (5 bases). Germline V gene sequence: CDR1 ENHRY, CDR2 SYGVKD. V shed 5 bases and J shed 3 bases, with 16 bases lying between them. The CDR3 covers 15 residues. CDR3 nucleotides: TGTGCCATCAGTTATAGGGGCACTATGGACACTGAAGCTTTCTTT. Its protein is CAISYRGTMDTEAFF.

The chain is built from TRBV21-1 and TRBJ2-2; the table's TRBD2 call for D was not verified on the DNA. TRBV21-1 is flagged as a pseudogene. The CDR3 spans 16 residues. CDR3 DNA: TGTGCCAGCAGTAAAAAGCCGGGGGGGGTCACCGGGGAGCTGTTTTTT. As protein: CASSKKPGGVTGELFF.

The chain uses TRBV12-5 and TRBJ2-1, with D possibly being TRBD2 (6 bases). V lost 5 bases and J 4 bases, leaving 12 bases between the germline ends. This CDR3 is 14 amino acids long. Germline V gene sequence: CDR1 LGHNT, CDR2 FRNRAP. The CDR3 region has the DNA TGTGCTAGTGGTCGTGGGACTTTATACAATGAGCAGTTCTTC. This sequence encodes CASGRGTLYNEQFF.

This chain links TRBV10-3 with TRBJ1-5; unclear D gene. Per the germline V gene, CDR1 is ENHRY and CDR2 is SYGVKD. The CDR3 is 14 residues long. Trimming removed 2 bases from V and 4 bases from J, with 9 bases in between. CDR3: CAISEGLPNQPQHF. DNA for the CDR3: TGTGCCATCAGTGAGGGCCTTCCTAATCAGCCCCAGCATTTT.

The chain recombines TRBV7-6 with TRBJ2-5; D is unclear. Germline V gene data show CDR1 as SGHVS and CDR2 as FNYEAQ. CDR3 size: 13 residues. The germline V and J ends were trimmed by 1 base and 4 bases, with 7 bases remaining between them. CDR3 sequence (DNA): TGTGCCAGCAGCTTAGGAACTTTAGAGACCCAGTACTTC. Translation: CASSLGTLETQYF.

V is TRBV2 and J is TRBJ2-1; D unresolved. V lost 3 bases to trimming and J lost 9 bases, with 6 bases between them. CDR3 length equals 11 residues. Germline assignment: CDR1 SNHLY and CDR2 FYNNEI. The CDR3: CASSDFREQFF. For the CDR3, the DNA is TGTGCCAGCAGTGATTTTCGTGAGCAGTTCTTC. The variable domain in full, completed from reference TRBV2 and TRBJ2-1, reads EPEVTQTPSHQVTQMGQEVILRCVPISNHLYFYWYRQILGQKVEFLVSFYNNEISEKSEIFDDQFSVERPDGSNFTLKIRSTKLEDSAMYFCASSDFREQFFGPGTRLTVL.

The chain carries TRBV7-6 and TRBJ1-1, with 10 bases matching TRBD1. Unmatched junction bases numbered 9, after V lost 5 bases and J lost 6 bases. Germline lookup yields CDR1 SGHVS and CDR2 FNYEAQ. The CDR3 is 15 amino acids. The CDR3 DNA reads as TGTGCCAGCAGCCCCAGGGACAGGGGATATCCTGAAGCTTTCTTT. It encodes CASSPRDRGYPEAFF.

In DNA, the CDR3 is TGTGCCAGCAGCCAAAATACAGGGGTTCTGTCCGAGCAGTACGTC. Its protein product is CASSQNTGVLSEQYV. V gene TRBV14 combines with J gene TRBJ2-7; 7 bases match TRBD1. Trimming at V came to 2 bases and at J to 6 bases, leaving 10 bases not matched to a gene. The CDR3 contains 15 residues. Germline V lookup: CDR1 SGHDN, CDR2 FVKESK.

This clone appeared a few times. This sequence joins TRBV12-3 or TRBV12-4 and TRBJ1-5; no clear D gene. Deletions cut 2 bases from V and 0 bases from J, with 2 bases between. This CDR3 is 13 amino acids long. The CDR3 sequence is CASSLYSNQPQHF. CDR3 coding DNA: TGTGCCAGCAGTTTATATAGCAATCAGCCCCAGCATTTT.

Only one count was recorded for this clone. The chain combines TRBV5-1 with TRBJ2-2; perhaps TRBD1 as D (6 bases). Per germline, CDR1 SGHRS and CDR2 YFSETQ. The V gene lost 3 bases and the J gene lost 6 bases, with 18 bases spanning the gap. This CDR3 is built from 16 residues. CDR3 DNA sequence: TGCGCCAGCAGCTGGACCTCAGGGGTTAGCGCCGGGGAGCTGTTTTTT. This translates into CASSWTSGVSAGELFF.

This chain connects TRBV7-9 to TRBJ1-4; 8 bases map to TRBD1. The CDR3 totals 14 residues. Germline CDR1 and CDR2: SEHNR and FQNEAQ (reference sequence). Trimming cost V 3 bases and J 5 bases; bases outside gene matches: 2. The CDR3 DNA reads TGTGCCAGCAGCTTCGGACAGGGAAATGAAAAACTGTTTTTT. Its protein is CASSFGQGNEKLFF.

The CDR3 region is CASSTGGSGDHYEQYV. The CDR3 DNA reads as TGCGCCAGCAGCACCGGTGGTAGCGGGGACCACTACGAGCAGTACGTC. J is TRBJ2-7 and V is TRBV5-1; TRBD2 agrees at 8 bases. In germline, CDR1 is SGHRS, CDR2 YFSETQ. J was trimmed by 3 bases and V by 4 bases; bases with no gene match: 12. This CDR3 is 16 amino acids long.

This clone has a handful of counts. The genes are TRBV2 and TRBJ2-1; perhaps TRBD2 as D (6 bases). Germline assignment: CDR1 SNHLY and CDR2 FYNNEI. This CDR3 spans 16 amino acids. Trimming took off 7 bases at V and 0 bases at J, with 16 bases between the two ends. The CDR3 coding sequence is TGTGCCAGCACGGAGGGCGGACTCAGCTCCTACAATGAGCAGTTCTTC. Translation gives CASTEGGLSSYNEQFF.

This clone was seen a few times. Other DNA sequences in the same sample also yield this CDR3. V gene TRBV12-3 or TRBV12-4 combines with J gene TRBJ2-3; D ambiguous. Between the trimmed V and J ends, which lost 3 bases and 4 bases, there was a span of 2 bases. The CDR3 totals 11 residues. CDR3 in amino acids: CASSFADTQYF. In nucleotides, the CDR3 is TGTGCCAGCAGTTTCGCAGATACGCAGTATTTT.

The rearrangement uses TRBV7-8 and TRBJ2-7, with TRBD1 as a possible D gene (5 bases). Looked up from germline, CDR1 is SGHVS and CDR2 is FQNEAQ. CDR3 length equals 14 residues. The V end lost 7 bases, the J end lost 0 bases, and 13 bases lay between the germline ends. CDR3 sequence (DNA): TGTGCCAGCACCGACGTGCAGGGCTCCTACGAGCAGTACTTC. This encodes CASTDVQGSYEQYF.

This clone was found many times. The chain couples TRBV12-3 or TRBV12-4 to TRBJ1-5; D is unresolved. Trimming removed 5 bases at V and 7 bases at J, with 12 bases between. The CDR3 runs 13 residues. CDR3 sequence: CASSHSDLQPQHF. CDR3 coding DNA: TGTGCCAGCAGTCACAGTGATCTGCAGCCCCAGCATTTT.

This clone has at least ten counts. This chain connects TRBV30 to TRBJ1-5; D unresolved. The ends were cut back, 0 bases at V and 3 bases at J, with 6 bases in the middle. Per germline, CDR1 GTSNPN and CDR2 SVGIG (reference sequence). The CDR3 is made up of 13 amino acids. The CDR3 is CAWSVQANQPQHF. CDR3 in DNA: TGTGCCTGGAGTGTCCAGGCCAATCAGCCCCAGCATTTT.

The V gene is TRBV5-1, the J gene TRBJ2-5; maybe TRBD2 (6 bases). Germline CDR1 is SGHRS and CDR2 is YFSETQ. The CDR3 extends over 11 amino acids. Trimming pared 6 bases from V and 5 bases from J, leaving 8 bases between. CDR3: CASTRGETQYF. The CDR3 DNA reads as TGCGCCAGCACCCGGGGGGAGACCCAGTACTTC. Drawing the rest from reference TRBV5-1 and TRBJ2-5, the complete variable domain is KAGVTQTPRYLIKTRGQQVTLSCSPISGHRSVSWYQQTPGQGLQFLFEYFSETQRNKGNFPGRFSGRQFSNSRSEMNVSTLELGDSALYLCASTRGETQYFGPGTRLLVL.

This clone came up a few times. The genes are TRBV19 and TRBJ1-6, with no clear D. The V gene's germline CDR1 is LNHDA and CDR2 SQIVND (reference sequence). The CDR3 has 14 amino acids. With 3 bases removed from V and 5 bases from J, the gap between germline ends came to 8 bases. The CDR3 region has the DNA TGTGCCAGTAGTATTACCGGGAATAATTCACCCCTCCACTTT. Amino acids: CASSITGNNSPLHF.